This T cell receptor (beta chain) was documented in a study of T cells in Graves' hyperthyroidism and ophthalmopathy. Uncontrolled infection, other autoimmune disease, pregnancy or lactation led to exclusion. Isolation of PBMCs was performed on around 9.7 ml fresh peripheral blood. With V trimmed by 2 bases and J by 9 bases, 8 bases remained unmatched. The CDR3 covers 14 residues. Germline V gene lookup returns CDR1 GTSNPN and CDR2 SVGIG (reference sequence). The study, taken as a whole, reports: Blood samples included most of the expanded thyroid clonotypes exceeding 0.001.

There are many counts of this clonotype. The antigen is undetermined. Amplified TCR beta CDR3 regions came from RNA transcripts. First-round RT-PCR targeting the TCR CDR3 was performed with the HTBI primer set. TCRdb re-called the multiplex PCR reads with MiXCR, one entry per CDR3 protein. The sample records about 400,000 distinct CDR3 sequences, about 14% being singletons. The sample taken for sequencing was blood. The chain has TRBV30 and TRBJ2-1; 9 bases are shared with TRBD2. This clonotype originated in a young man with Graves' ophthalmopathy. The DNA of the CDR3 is TGTGCCTGGAGTTCCGGCGGGAGGGCCGGTGAGCAGTTCTTC. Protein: CAWSSGGRAGEQFF.